This T cell receptor (beta chain) is drawn from a study of cytomegalovirus exposure and HLA in healthy donors. Trimming left V 6 bases short and J 5 bases short, with 16 bases between. The CDR3 totals 14 residues. CDR1 MNHEY and CDR2 SVGAGI come from the germline V gene. Researchers ran the PCR with 60 Vbeta and 13 Jbeta primers. Data came from immunoSEQ multiplex PCR; TCRdb stores just in-frame clones and leaves some out. This specimen shows more than 130,000 clones; the ten leading clones hold less than 3.5%. Sequenced material: PBMCs. The V call is TRBV6-5, the J call TRBJ2-5, with D perhaps matching TRBD2 (7 bases). The TCR originated in a man aged 35 to 55 in good health and CMV-seronegative. CDR3 in amino acids: CASSKGGVWETQYF. In DNA, the CDR3 is TGTGCCAGCAGCAAGGGGGGGGTTTGGGAGACCCAGTACTTC.